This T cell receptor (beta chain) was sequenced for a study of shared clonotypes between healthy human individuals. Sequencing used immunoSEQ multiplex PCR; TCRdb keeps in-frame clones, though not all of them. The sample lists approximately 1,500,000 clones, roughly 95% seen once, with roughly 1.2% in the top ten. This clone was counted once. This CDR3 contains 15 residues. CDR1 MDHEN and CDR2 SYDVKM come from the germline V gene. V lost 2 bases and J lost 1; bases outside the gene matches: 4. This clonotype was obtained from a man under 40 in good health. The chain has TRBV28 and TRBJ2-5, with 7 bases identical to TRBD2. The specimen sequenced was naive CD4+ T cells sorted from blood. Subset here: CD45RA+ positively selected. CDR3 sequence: CASSLKAGSQETQYF. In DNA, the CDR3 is TGTGCCAGCAGTTTAAAAGCGGGATCCCAAGAGACCCAGTACTTC.